This T cell receptor beta chain was retrieved from a study of human thymus T cells (dated by TCRdb to the early 2020s). Broadly, across the study: The study used eight infant thymus samples plus four related peripheral blood samples to characterize TCR alpha and beta repertoires. Donor ages ranging from roughly 6 to 244 days were recorded, and a handful of male and two female infants were included in the cohort.

Thymus tissue was collected as surgical resects that were removed during corrective cardiac surgery. Immunologically healthy infants undergoing open corrective cardiac surgery for congenital heart defects in Finland were used as donors. Thymocytes were mechanically released from the tissue and were stored as pellets of 10-30 million cells at -70 degrees C. A QIAsymphony instrument was used to extract genomic DNA from the frozen cell pellets. The paper as a whole reports these results and caveats: On average, thymus samples gave 650,000 to 1,000,000 unique TCRB clonotypes, whereas blood samples gave 75,000 to 85,000. According to the related research, thymic TCR repertoires were highly overlapping among unrelated individuals. Both the thymic and the peripheral blood repertoires appeared to show biased V and J gene segment usage.

From its cysteine to its phenylalanine, the CDR3 spans 15 amino acids. Left in the record is the CDR3 DNA by itself, 45 bases read in frame from the first base. In the germline V gene, CDR1 corresponds to SQVTM and CDR2 to ANQGSEA. Trimming accounts for 6 bases at V and 6 bases at J, while the number of junction bases matched to no gene is 6. The immunoSEQ multiplex PCR assay was used to amplify the TCRB and TCRAD loci from a standardized amount of quality-controlled genomic DNA. Amplicons spanned the V(D)J region at a length sufficient to cover the CDR3 and identify V and J genes. The commercial immunoSEQ service was used to sequence amplicons on an Illumina platform. The authors' pipeline ran thus. Corrections for primer bias and sequencing errors followed previously described methods, while TCRAD and TCRB definitions were based on the IMGT database. Repertoires were analysed with immunoSEQ Analyzer 3.0 and VDJTools, covering basic statistics, V/J segment usage, diversity estimates, rarefaction and pairwise overlap. Chao1, ChaoE, Efron-Thisted, Shannon and inverse Simpson indices were used to estimate diversity, which was also estimated on datasets down-sampled to the smallest sample. Repertoire overlap was assessed by strict matching of CDR3 nucleotide sequence, V gene and J gene, and clustering was done by Jaccard-based multidimensional scaling. TCRdb holds this immuneACCESS table with in-frame rearrangements only. Some clones are missing; in checked studies, unresolved V genes explain under half, and the rest has no known cause. The DNA gave D and trimming, while V, J and clone size come from that table. In this sample the table shows roughly 120,000 clones, 90% to 95% of which occur a single time. Around 0.025% of the sample belongs to the ten largest clones.

Comment on this clone: What this receptor recognizes is not known. No base-level quality is on record; no much larger clone is a single base apart.

Recombination linked TRBV29-1 to TRBJ2-1, with 15 central nucleotides matching TRBD2. This TCR derives from a boy under two years old with a congenital heart defect but otherwise immunologically healthy. The specimen sequenced was thymus tissue. The base sequence is TGCAGCGTGCCGGGACTAGCGGGGGGTACCAATGAGCAGTTCTTC. The resulting protein is CSVPGLAGGTNEQFF.